Each of the 8 T cell receptor beta chains below was sequenced from the same sample in a study of cytomegalovirus exposure and HLA in healthy donors. A multiplex PCR was run with 60 Vbeta primers and 13 Jbeta primers. Method: immunoSEQ multiplex PCR; TCRdb's copy keeps in-frame clones and lacks some. The table includes about 190,000 clones, 75% to 90% detected once. The sample comprised PBMCs. These receptors all come from a man aged 35-49 years in good health and CMV-seropositive.

This chain links TRBV21-1 with TRBJ2-7; TRBD1, the D gene given by the table, was not confirmed from the DNA. TRBV21-1 is a documented pseudogene. This CDR3 is 15 amino acids long. CDR3 sequence: CASSHRDSSTYEQYF. The CDR3 coding sequence is TGTGCCAGCAGCCACCGGGACAGCAGTACCTACGAGCAGTACTTC.

This clone was counted between two and nine times. The V call is TRBV2, the J call TRBJ2-5, with D perhaps matching TRBD1 (8 bases). V gave up 3 bases and J gave up 5 bases, with 16 bases separating them. CDR1 and CDR2 from the germline V gene are SNHLY and FYNNEI. There are 15 residues in the CDR3. Written as DNA, the CDR3 is TGTGCCAGCAGTGAGCCGGACAGGGAGGGCGAGACCCAGTACTTC. Amino acid sequence: CASSEPDREGETQYF.

This chain joins TRBV10-1 and TRBJ2-7; D not resolved. The germline V gene has CDR1 WNHNN and CDR2 SYGVQD (reference sequence). The CDR3 sequence is 15 residues long. The ends were cut back, 0 bases at V and 7 bases at J, with 16 bases in the middle. CDR3 in DNA: TGCGCCAGCAGTGAGTCGACAAGGCCGGTACGAGAGCAGTACTTC. This encodes CASSESTRPVREQYF.

The gene calls are TRBV6-6 and TRBJ2-3; TRBD2 matches at 9 bases. This CDR3 comprises 16 residues. Germline V gene data show CDR1 as MNHNY and CDR2 as SVGAGI (reference sequence). The ends lost 5 bases at V and 5 bases at J; junction bases unmatched: 11. Written as DNA, the CDR3 is TGTGCCAGCAGTGTTGCGGAGGGAGCGGGGGGAGATACGCAGTATTTT. It codes for CASSVAEGAGGDTQYF.

In this sample, this clone turned up a few times. The chain recombines TRBV27 with TRBJ1-1; TRBD1 is a possible D gene (6 bases). V gave up 5 bases and J gave up 0 bases, with 10 bases separating them. The V gene's germline CDR1 is MNHEY and CDR2 SMNVEV (reference sequence). CDR3 length equals 14 residues. This chain's CDR3 is CASSTSGVNTEAFF. The CDR3 bases are TGTGCCAGCAGTACCTCAGGGGTGAACACTGAAGCTTTCTTT.

This clone appeared once. The chain has TRBV30 and TRBJ2-4; TRBD2 agrees at 7 bases. Trimming at V came to 0 bases and at J to 2 bases, leaving 7 bases not matched to a gene. Germline V gene data show CDR1 as GTSNPN and CDR2 as SVGIG (reference sequence). The CDR3 consists of 16 residues. The CDR3 DNA sequence: TGTGCCTGGAGTGTATGGCGGGGGAGGTCCAAAAACATTCAGTACTTC. Its translation: CAWSVWRGRSKNIQYF.

V usage is TRBV9 and J usage is TRBJ2-1; possible D gene TRBD2, 5 bases. The ends were cut back, 3 bases at V and 1 base at J, with 17 bases in the middle. This CDR3 is 17 amino acids long. The germline gives CDR1 SGDLS, CDR2 YYNGEE. CDR3 sequence: CASSASLRTRSYNEQFF. The DNA of the CDR3 is TGTGCCAGCAGCGCGTCTCTCCGTACTAGATCCTACAATGAGCAGTTCTTC.

V and J are TRBV7-2 and TRBJ1-5; 8 positions agree with TRBD1. From germline, CDR1 is SGHTA and CDR2 FQGNSA. This CDR3 contains 15 residues. Trimming removed 2 bases from V and 5 bases from J; junction bases left unmatched: 5. In DNA, the CDR3 is TGTGCCAGCAGCTTATGGCAGGGGGCTCATCAGCCCCAGCATTTT. Amino acid sequence: CASSLWQGAHQPQHF. Based on the CDR3 plus reference TRBV7-2 and TRBJ1-5, the full variable domain is GAGVSQSPSNKVTEKGKDVELRCDPISGHTALYWYRQSLGQGLEFLIYFQGNSAPDKSGLPSDRFSAERTGGSVSTLTIQRTQQEDSAVYLCASSLWQGAHQPQHFGDGTRLSIL.